The rows below give T cell receptor beta chains drawn from one sample of a study of CD8 T cells in Susac syndrome. From the immunoSEQ multiplex PCR reads, TCRdb called clonotypes with MiXCR, one entry per CDR3 protein. Counted here are roughly 180,000 distinct CDR3 sequences, about 95% occurring once; the ten biggest clones make up 0.1%. The sample comprised CD4+ T cells from PBMCs. The origin of the receptors is a human donor in good health. Each CDR3 is given with its conserved first and last residue. The order of the fields is CDR3 protein, CDR3 DNA, clone size, CDR3 length, V gene, J gene, D gene. A D gene is named only where the DNA matches it firmly. A row's size may be missing; if present it is once, few, many or a size class.

CAWSVVNSEQFF	TGTGCCTGGAGTGTAGTCAACTCTGAGCAGTTCTTC	-	12	TRBV30	TRBJ2-1	-
CASSPPTGNYGYTF	TGTGCCAGCAGCCCCCCGACAGGGAACTATGGCTACACCTTC	-	14	TRBV7-9	TRBJ1-2	TRBD1
CSVGKAGSYEQYF	TGCAGCGTTGGGAAGGCAGGGTCCTACGAGCAGTACTTC	-	13	TRBV29-1	TRBJ2-7	-
CASSLRTGAYEQYF	TGTGCCAGCAGCCTCCGGACAGGTGCCTACGAGCAGTACTTC	-	14	TRBV7-2	TRBJ2-7	TRBD1
CASSEGQGAYEQYF	TGTGCCAGCAGTGAAGGGCAGGGGGCCTACGAGCAGTACTTC	-	14	TRBV2	TRBJ2-7	TRBD1
CASSEASGGGPFEQFF	TGTGCCAGCAGTGAAGCATCAGGGGGAGGGCCCTTTGAGCAGTTCTTC	-	16	TRBV6-1	TRBJ2-1	-
CASSLPLTSGSHEQYF	TGCGCCAGCAGCCTACCCCTGACTAGCGGGAGCCACGAGCAGTACTTC	-	16	TRBV5-1	TRBJ2-7	TRBD2
CASSLAPRGSSYNEQFF	TGCGCCAGCAGCTTGGCTCCCCGGGGTAGCTCCTACAATGAGCAGTTCTTC	-	17	TRBV5-1	TRBJ2-1	-
CAWSARTGRNNQPQHF	TGTGCCTGGAGCGCCCGGACAGGGCGAAATAATCAGCCCCAGCATTTT	-	16	TRBV30	TRBJ1-5	TRBD1
CSGERTSGSTDTQYF	TGCAGCGGTGAGAGGACTAGCGGAAGCACAGATACGCAGTATTTT	-	15	TRBV29-1	TRBJ2-3	TRBD2
CASGSRAGAVNEQFF	TGTGCCAGCGGTTCGAGGGCAGGGGCGGTAAATGAGCAGTTCTTC	-	15	TRBV12-3/TRBV12-4	TRBJ2-1	-
CASSFRLLPTDTQYF	TGTGCCAGCAGCTTTAGACTATTACCGACAGATACGCAGTATTTT	-	15	TRBV11-2	TRBJ2-3	-
CASSQGTVLTGELFF	TGTGCCAGCAGCCAAGGGACAGTTTTAACCGGGGAGCTGTTTTTT	-	15	TRBV4-2	TRBJ2-2	-
CSVSGAGGDEQFF	TGCAGTGTCTCCGGGGCGGGAGGGGATGAGCAGTTCTTC	-	13	TRBV20-1	TRBJ2-1	TRBD2
CASGRPEGREQFF	TGTGCCAGCGGGCGGCCCGAGGGGCGTGAGCAGTTCTTC	-	13	TRBV5-4	TRBJ2-1	-
CSVRNRDRTYEQYF	TGCAGCGTCCGAAACCGGGACAGAACCTACGAGCAGTACTTC	-	14	TRBV29-1	TRBJ2-7	TRBD1
CASSTQSRDTQYF	TGTGCCAGCAGTACCCAATCAAGGGATACGCAGTATTTT	-	13	TRBV9	TRBJ2-3	-
CSARRLPRDEQYF	TGCAGTGCTAGACGGTTACCAAGAGACGAGCAGTACTTC	-	13	TRBV20-1	TRBJ2-7	-
CASSIMRRVVTGELFF	TGTGCCAGTAGTATCATGCGCAGGGTGGTCACCGGGGAGCTGTTTTTT	-	16	TRBV19	TRBJ2-2	-
CASSRKREGTYNEQFF	TGCGCCAGCAGCCGAAAGCGGGAGGGTACATACAATGAGCAGTTCTTC	-	16	TRBV4-1	TRBJ2-1	TRBD2
CATTPRDGSYEQYF	TGTGCCACCACCCCGAGAGACGGATCCTACGAGCAGTACTTC	-	14	TRBV19	TRBJ2-7	-
CASSLEPYSNQPQHF	TGTGCCAGCAGCTTAGAGCCGTATAGCAATCAGCCCCAGCATTTT	-	15	TRBV7-2	TRBJ1-5	-
CASGGARLPQYF	TGTGCCAGCGGCGGAGCGCGGCTCCCTCAGTACTTC	-	12	TRBV6-5	TRBJ2-4	-
CASSWTIAATGELFF	TGTGCCAGCAGCTGGACAATAGCGGCCACCGGGGAGCTGTTTTTT	-	15	TRBV7-8	TRBJ2-2	-
CASSFSGPTEKLFF	TGTGCCAGCAGTTTTTCGGGCCCCACGGAAAAACTGTTTTTT	-	14	TRBV27	TRBJ1-4	-
CASETSGTDTQYF	TGTGCCTCAGAGACTAGCGGCACAGATACGCAGTATTTT	-	13	TRBV30	TRBJ2-3	TRBD2
CSILSGWDGNEQFF	TGCAGTATTCTCAGCGGCTGGGACGGCAATGAGCAGTTCTTC	-	14	TRBV20-1	TRBJ2-1	-
CSALLTSGSYNEQFF	TGCAGTGCTCTACTTACTAGCGGGTCCTACAATGAGCAGTTCTTC	-	15	TRBV20-1	TRBJ2-1	TRBD2
CSALSGTFSYNEQFF	TGCAGTGCCCTAAGCGGGACCTTCTCCTACAATGAGCAGTTCTTC	-	15	TRBV20-1	TRBJ2-1	TRBD2
CASSTGASGELFF	TGTGCCAGCAGCACTGGCGCTTCCGGGGAGCTGTTTTTT	once	13	TRBV9	TRBJ2-2	-
CASSQFGFGENIQYF	TGTGCCAGCAGCCAATTTGGTTTCGGAGAAAACATTCAGTACTTC	-	15	TRBV16	TRBJ2-4	-
CAWGQNTGELFF	TGTGCCTGGGGTCAGAACACCGGGGAGCTGTTTTTT	-	12	TRBV30	TRBJ2-2	-
CSVEGAVNTEAFF	TGCAGCGTTGAAGGGGCGGTGAACACTGAAGCTTTCTTT	-	13	TRBV29-1	TRBJ1-1	-
CASSWLNEQFF	TGTGCCAGCAGTTGGTTGAATGAGCAGTTCTTC	-	11	TRBV6-5	TRBJ2-1	-
CASSVVVNTGELFF	TGTGCCAGCAGCGTAGTAGTGAACACCGGGGAGCTGTTTTTT	-	14	TRBV9	TRBJ2-2	-
CASSQSSGAYEQYF	TGTGCCAGCAGCCAGTCTAGCGGGGCCTACGAGCAGTACTTC	-	14	TRBV3-1	TRBJ2-7	TRBD2
CASSGKGLAGETQYF	TGCGCCAGCAGTGGGAAGGGACTAGCCGGGGAGACCCAGTACTTC	few	15	TRBV4-1	TRBJ2-5	TRBD2